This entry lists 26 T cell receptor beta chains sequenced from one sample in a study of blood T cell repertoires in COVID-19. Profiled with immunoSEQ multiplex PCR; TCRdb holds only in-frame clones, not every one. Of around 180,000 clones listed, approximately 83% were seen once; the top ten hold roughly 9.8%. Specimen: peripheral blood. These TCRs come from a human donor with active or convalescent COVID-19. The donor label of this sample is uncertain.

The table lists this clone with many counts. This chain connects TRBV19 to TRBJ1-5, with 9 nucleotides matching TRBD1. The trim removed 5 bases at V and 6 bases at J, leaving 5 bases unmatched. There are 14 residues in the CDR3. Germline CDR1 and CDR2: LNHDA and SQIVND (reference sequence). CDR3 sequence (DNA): TGTGCCAGTAGTCGGACAGGGGAGGTTCAGCCCCAGCATTTT. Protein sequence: CASSRTGEVQPQHF. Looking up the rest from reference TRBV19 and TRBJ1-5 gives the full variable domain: DGGITQSPKYLFRKEGQNVTLSCEQNLNHDAMYWYRQDPGQGLRLIYYSQIVNDFQKGDIAEGYSVSREKKESFPLTVTSAQKNPTAFYLCASSRTGEVQPQHFGDGTRLSIL.

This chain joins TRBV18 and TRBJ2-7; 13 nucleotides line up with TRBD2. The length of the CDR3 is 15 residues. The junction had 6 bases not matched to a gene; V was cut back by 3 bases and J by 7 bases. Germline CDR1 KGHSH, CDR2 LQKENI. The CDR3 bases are TGTGCCAGCTCACCGCAACTAGCGGGAGGGAAGGAGCAGTACTTC. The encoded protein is CASSPQLAGGKEQYF.

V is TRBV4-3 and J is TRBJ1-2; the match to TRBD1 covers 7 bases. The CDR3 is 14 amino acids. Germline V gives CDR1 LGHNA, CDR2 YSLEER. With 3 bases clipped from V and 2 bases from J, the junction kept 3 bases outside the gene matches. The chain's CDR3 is CASSQQGENYGYTF. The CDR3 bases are TGCGCCAGCAGCCAGCAGGGGGAAAACTATGGCTACACCTTC.

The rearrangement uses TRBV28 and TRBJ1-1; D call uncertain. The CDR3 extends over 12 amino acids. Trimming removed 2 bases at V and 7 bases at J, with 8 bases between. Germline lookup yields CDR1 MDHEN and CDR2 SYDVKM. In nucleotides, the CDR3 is TGTGCCAGCAGTTTAACCGGACTTGAAGCTTTCTTT. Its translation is CASSLTGLEAFF.

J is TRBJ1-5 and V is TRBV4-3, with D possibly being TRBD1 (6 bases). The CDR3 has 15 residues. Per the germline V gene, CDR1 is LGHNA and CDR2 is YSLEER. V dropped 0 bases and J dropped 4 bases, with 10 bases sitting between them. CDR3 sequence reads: CASSQDGGANQPQHF. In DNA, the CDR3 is TGCGCCAGCAGCCAAGACGGGGGGGCGAATCAGCCCCAGCATTTT.

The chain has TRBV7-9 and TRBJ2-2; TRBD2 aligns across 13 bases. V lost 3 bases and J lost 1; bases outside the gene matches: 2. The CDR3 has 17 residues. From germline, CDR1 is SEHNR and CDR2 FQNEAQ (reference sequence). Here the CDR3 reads CASSLTSGRLNTGELFF. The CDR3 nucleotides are TGTGCCAGCAGCTTGACTAGCGGGAGGTTGAACACCGGGGAGCTGTTTTTT.

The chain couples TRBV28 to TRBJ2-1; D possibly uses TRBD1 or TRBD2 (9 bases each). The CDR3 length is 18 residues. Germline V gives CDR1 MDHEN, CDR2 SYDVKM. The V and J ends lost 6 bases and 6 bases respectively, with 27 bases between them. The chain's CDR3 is CASRGQGAGLASTNEQFF. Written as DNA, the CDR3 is TGTGCCAGCAGGGGACAGGGCGCCGGACTAGCGTCTACCAATGAGCAGTTCTTC.

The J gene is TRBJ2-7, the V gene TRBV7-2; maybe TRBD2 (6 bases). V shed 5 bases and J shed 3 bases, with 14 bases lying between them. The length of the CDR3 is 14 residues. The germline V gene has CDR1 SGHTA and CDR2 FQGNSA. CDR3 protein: CASSRDWGDYEQYF. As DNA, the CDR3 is TGTGCCAGCAGCCGGGACTGGGGGGACTACGAGCAGTACTTC.

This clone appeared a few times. The CDR3 sequence is CAWSEGANRSPLHF. DNA for the CDR3: TGTGCCTGGAGCGAGGGGGCGAACCGGTCACCCCTCCACTTT. The chain uses TRBV30 and TRBJ1-6, with 7 bases fitting TRBD1. CDR1 GTSNPN and CDR2 SVGIG come from the germline V gene (reference sequence). The V gene end was trimmed by 3 bases and the J gene end by 10 bases; junction bases not matched to a gene: 9. This CDR3 has 14 amino acids.

The CDR3 here is CATRSQGSYNEQFF. CDR3 nucleotides: TGTGCCACCAGGTCCCAGGGCTCCTACAATGAGCAGTTCTTC. The V call is TRBV24-1, the J call TRBJ2-1; TRBD1 is a possible D gene (5 bases). This CDR3 has 14 amino acids. Germline CDR1 reads KGHDR; CDR2 reads SFDVKD. Trimming removed 7 bases at V and 0 bases at J, with 9 bases between.

The CDR3 DNA follows: TGTGCCAGCAGCCCACCCTCCGGGAGTGGGGTCCGGCGGGCAGATACGCAGTATTTT. Translation: CASSPPSGSGVRRADTQYF. The chain is built from TRBV11-3 and TRBJ2-3, with D perhaps matching TRBD2 (6 bases). Germline values: CDR1 SGHNT, CDR2 YENEEA. The CDR3 is 19 amino acids. Trimming cost V 5 bases and J 4 bases, with 28 bases left between them.

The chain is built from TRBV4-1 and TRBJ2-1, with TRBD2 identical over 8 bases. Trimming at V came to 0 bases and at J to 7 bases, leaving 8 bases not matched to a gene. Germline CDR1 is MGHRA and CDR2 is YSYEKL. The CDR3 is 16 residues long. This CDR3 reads CASSQELTSARNEQFF. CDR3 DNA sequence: TGCGCCAGCAGCCAAGAATTGACTAGCGCCCGAAATGAGCAGTTCTTC.

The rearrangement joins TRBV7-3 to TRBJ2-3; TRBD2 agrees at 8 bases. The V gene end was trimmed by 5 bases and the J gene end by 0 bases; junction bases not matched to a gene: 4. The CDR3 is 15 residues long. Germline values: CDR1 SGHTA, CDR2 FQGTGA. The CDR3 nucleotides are TGTGCCAGCAGCCTGAGCGGGGGCAGCACAGATACGCAGTATTTT. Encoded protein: CASSLSGGSTDTQYF.

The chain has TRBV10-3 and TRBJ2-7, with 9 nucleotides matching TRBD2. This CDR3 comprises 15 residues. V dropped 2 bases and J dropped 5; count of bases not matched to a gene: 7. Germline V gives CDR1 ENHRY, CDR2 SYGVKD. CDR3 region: CAISEEILAGNEQYF. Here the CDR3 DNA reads TGTGCCATCAGTGAGGAGATTCTAGCGGGGAACGAGCAGTACTTC.

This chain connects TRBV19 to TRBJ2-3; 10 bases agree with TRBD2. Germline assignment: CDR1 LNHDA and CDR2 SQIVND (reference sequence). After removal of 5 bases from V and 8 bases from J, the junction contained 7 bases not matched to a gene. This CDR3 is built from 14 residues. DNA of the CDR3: TGTGCCAGTAGTTCCACTCTAGCGGGGGTTACGCAGTATTTT. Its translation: CASSSTLAGVTQYF.

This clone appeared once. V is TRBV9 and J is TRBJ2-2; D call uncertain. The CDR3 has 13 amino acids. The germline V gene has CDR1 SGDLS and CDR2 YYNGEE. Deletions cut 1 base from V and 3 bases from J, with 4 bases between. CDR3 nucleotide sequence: TGTGCCAGCAGCGTATTAGACACCGGGGAGCTGTTTTTT. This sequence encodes CASSVLDTGELFF.

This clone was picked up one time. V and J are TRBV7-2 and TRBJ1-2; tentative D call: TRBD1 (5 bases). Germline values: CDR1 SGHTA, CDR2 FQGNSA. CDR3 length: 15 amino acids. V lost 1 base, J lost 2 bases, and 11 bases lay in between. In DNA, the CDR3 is TGTGCCAGCAGCTTAGAAGCGACAGCCAACTATGGCTACACCTTC. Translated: CASSLEATANYGYTF.

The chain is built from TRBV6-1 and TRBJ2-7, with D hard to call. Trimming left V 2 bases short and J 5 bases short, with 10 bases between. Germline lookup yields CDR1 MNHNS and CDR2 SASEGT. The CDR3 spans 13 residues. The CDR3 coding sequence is TGTGCCAGCAGTGAAAGGAGTGCGAACGAGCAGTACTTC. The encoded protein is CASSERSANEQYF.

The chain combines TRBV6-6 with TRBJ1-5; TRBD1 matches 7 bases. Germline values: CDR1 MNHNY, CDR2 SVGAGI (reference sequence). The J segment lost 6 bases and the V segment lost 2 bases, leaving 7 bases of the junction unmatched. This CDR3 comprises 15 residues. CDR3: CASSYESGGSQPQHF. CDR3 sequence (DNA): TGTGCCAGCAGTTACGAGTCAGGGGGAAGTCAGCCCCAGCATTTT.

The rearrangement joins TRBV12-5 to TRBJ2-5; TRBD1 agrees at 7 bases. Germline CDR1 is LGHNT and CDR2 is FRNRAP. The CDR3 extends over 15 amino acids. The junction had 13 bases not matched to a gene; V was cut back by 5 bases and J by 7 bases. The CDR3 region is CASGDPGQTLGTQYF. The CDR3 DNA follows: TGTGCTAGTGGTGACCCGGGACAGACTCTGGGGACCCAGTACTTC.

The CDR3 sequence: CASSLGGLAQQYF. The CDR3 DNA follows: TGTGCCAGCAGCTTGGGGGGACTAGCGCAGCAGTATTTT. The chain uses TRBV5-5 and TRBJ2-3; 10 bases fit TRBD2. Germline CDR1 reads SGHKS; CDR2 reads YYEKEE (reference sequence). The CDR3 spans 13 residues. V trimming: 0 bases; J trimming: 11 bases; junction bases outside the gene matches: 3. The full variable domain, completed using reference TRBV5-5 and TRBJ2-3, is DAGVTQSPTHLIKTRGQQVTLRCSPISGHKSVSWYQQVLGQGPQFIFQYYEKEERGRGNFPDRFSARQFPNYSSELNVNALLLGDSALYLCASSLGGLAQQYFGPGTRLTVL.

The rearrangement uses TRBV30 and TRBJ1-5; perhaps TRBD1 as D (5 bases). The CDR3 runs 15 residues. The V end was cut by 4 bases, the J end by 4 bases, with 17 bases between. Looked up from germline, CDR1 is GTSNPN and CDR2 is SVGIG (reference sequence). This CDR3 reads CAWKGRGRTNQPQHF. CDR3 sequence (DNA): TGTGCCTGGAAAGGGCGGGGGAGGACTAATCAGCCCCAGCATTTT.

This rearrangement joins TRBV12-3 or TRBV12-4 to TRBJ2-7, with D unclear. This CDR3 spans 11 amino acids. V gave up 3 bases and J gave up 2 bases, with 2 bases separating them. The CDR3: CASSFTYEQYF. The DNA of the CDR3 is TGTGCCAGCAGTTTTACCTACGAGCAGTACTTC.

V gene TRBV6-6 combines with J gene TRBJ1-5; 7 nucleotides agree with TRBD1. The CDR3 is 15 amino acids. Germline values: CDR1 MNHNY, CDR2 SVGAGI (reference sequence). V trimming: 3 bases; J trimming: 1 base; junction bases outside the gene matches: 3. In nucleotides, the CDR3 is TGTGCCAGCAGTTATACAGGGGAGAGCAATCAGCCCCAGCATTTT. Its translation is CASSYTGESNQPQHF.

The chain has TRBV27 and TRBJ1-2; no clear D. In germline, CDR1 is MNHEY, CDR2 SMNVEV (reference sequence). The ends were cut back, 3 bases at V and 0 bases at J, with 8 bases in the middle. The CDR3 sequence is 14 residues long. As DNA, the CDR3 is TGTGCCAGCAGTTTTGGCACCTCTAACTATGGCTACACCTTC. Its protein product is CASSFGTSNYGYTF.

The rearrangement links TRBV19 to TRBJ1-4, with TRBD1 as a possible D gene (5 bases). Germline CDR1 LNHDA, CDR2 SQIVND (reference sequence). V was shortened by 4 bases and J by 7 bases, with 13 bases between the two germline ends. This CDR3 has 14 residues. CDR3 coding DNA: TGTGCCAGTAGTAAGGGACTTACCCGTGAAAAACTGTTTTTT. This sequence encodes CASSKGLTREKLFF.